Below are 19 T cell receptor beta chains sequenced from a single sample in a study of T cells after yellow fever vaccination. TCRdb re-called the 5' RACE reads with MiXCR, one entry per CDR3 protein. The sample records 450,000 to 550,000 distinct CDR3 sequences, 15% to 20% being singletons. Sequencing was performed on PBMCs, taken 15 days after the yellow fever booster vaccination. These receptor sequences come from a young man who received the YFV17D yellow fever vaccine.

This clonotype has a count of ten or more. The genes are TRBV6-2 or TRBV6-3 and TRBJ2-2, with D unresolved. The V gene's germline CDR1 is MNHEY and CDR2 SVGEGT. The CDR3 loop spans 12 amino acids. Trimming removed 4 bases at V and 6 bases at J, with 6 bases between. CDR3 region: CASSFHPGELFF. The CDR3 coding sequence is TGTGCCAGCAGTTTCCACCCCGGGGAGCTGTTTTTT.

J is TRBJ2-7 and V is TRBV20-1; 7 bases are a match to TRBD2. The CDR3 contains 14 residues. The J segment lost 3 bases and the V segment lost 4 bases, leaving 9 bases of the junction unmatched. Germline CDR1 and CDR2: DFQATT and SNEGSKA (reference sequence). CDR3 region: CSAKIGGSFYEQYF. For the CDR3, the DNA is TGCAGTGCTAAAATTGGCGGGAGTTTCTACGAGCAGTACTTC.

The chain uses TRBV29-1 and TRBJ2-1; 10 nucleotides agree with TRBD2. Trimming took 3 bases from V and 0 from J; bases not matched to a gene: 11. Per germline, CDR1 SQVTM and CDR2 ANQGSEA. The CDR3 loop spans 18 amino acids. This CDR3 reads CSVDELAGFPSSYNEQFF. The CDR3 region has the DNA TGCAGCGTTGATGAACTAGCGGGGTTCCCAAGCTCCTACAATGAGCAGTTCTTC.

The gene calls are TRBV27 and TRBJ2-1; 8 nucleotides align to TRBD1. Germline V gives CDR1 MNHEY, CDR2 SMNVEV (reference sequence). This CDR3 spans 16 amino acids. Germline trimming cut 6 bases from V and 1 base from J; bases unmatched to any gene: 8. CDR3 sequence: CASRTSQGASYNEQFF. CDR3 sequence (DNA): TGTGCCAGCAGGACCTCTCAGGGGGCTTCCTACAATGAGCAGTTCTTC.

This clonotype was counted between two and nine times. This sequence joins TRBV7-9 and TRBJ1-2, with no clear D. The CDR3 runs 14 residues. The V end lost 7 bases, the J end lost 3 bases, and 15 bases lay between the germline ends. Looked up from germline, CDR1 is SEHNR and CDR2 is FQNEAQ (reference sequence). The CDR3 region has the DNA TGTGCCAGCACCCTCCTTCAGGATCACTATGGCTACACCTTC. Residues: CASTLLQDHYGYTF.

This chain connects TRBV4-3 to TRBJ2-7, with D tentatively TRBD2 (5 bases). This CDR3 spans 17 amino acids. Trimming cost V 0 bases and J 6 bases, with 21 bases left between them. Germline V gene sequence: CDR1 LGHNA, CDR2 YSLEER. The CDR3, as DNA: TGCGCCAGCAGCCAAGATTCCGGGGTCTCCCTTATTTCCGAGCAGTACTTC. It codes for CASSQDSGVSLISEQYF.

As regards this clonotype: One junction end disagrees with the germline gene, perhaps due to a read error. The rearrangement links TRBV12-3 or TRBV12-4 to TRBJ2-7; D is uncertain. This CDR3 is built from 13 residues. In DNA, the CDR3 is TGTGTCAGCAGTTTGGACCTGGGCTACGAGCAGTACTTC. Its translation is CVSSLDLGYEQYF.

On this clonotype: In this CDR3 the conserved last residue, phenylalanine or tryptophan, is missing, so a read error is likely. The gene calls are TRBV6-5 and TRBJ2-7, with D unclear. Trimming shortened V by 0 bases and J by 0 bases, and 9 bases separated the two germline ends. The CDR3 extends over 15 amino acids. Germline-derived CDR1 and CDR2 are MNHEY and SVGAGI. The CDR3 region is CASSYSPSSSYEQYL. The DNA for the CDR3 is TGTGCCAGCAGTTACTCTCCTTCAAGCTCCTACGAGCAGTACTTG.

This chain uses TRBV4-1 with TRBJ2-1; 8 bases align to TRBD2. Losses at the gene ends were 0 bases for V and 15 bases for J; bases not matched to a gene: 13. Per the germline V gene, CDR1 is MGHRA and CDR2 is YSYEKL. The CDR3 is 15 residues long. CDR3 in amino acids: CASSQEPEAGLAVFF. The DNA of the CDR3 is TGCGCCAGCAGCCAAGAGCCGGAGGCTGGACTAGCAGTGTTCTTC.

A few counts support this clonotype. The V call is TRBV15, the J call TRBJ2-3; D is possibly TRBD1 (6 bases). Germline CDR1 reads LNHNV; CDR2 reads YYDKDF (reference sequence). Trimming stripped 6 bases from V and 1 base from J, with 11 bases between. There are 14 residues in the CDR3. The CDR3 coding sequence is TGTGCCACCAGAGACGACAGGCGCACAGATACGCAGTATTTT. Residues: CATRDDRRTDTQYF.

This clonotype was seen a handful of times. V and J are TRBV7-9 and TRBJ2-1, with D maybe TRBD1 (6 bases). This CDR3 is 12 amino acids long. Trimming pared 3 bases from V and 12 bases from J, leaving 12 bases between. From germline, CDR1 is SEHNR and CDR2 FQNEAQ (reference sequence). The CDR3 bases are TGTGCCAGCAGCTTTACAGGGACGGGGCAGTTCTTC. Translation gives CASSFTGTGQFF.

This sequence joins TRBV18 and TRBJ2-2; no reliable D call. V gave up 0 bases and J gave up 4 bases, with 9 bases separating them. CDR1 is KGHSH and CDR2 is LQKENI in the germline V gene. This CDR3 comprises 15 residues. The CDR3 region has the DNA TGTGCCAGCTCACCACCGTCCCAGATCACCGGGGAGCTGTTTTTT. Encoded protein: CASSPPSQITGELFF.

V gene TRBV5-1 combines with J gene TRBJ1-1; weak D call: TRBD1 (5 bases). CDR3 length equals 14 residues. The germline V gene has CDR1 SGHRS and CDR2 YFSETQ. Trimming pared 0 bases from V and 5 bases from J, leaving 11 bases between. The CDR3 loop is CASSLVGTTTEAFF. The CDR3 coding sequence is TGCGCCAGCAGCTTGGTTGGGACTACAACTGAAGCTTTCTTT.

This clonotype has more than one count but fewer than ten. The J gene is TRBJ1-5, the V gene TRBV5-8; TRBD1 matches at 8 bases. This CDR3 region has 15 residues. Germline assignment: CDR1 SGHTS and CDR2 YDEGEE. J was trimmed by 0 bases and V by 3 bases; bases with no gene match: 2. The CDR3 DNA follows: TGTGCCAGCAGCTCGGACAGGGTTAGCAATCAGCCCCAGCATTTT. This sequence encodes CASSSDRVSNQPQHF. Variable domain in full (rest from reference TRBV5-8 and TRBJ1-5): EAGVTQSPTHLIKTRGQQATLRCSPISGHTSVYWYQQALGLGLQFLLWYDEGEERNRGNFPPRFSGRQFPNYSSELNVNALELEDSALYLCASSSDRVSNQPQHFGDGTRLSIL.

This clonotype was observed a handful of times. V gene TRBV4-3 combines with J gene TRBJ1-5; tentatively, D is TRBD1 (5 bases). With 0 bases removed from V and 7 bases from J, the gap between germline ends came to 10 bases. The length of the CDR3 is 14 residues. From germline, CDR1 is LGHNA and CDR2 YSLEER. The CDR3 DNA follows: TGCGCCAGCAGCCAAGAGGGGGGGGTGCAGCCCCAGCATTTT. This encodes CASSQEGGVQPQHF.

The CDR3 DNA reads TGTGCCAGCAGCTTAGCGGGGGGAACAGGGGTCGGCGACCAGTTCTTC. As protein: CASSLAGGTGVGDQFF. The genes are TRBV11-2 and TRBJ2-1; D may correspond to TRBD1 or TRBD2 (7 bases each). CDR1 is SGHAT and CDR2 is FQNNGV in the germline V gene. This CDR3 has 16 amino acids. With 1 base removed from V and 13 bases from J, the gap between germline ends came to 23 bases. Full variable domain (remainder filled in from reference TRBV11-2 and TRBJ2-1): EAGVAQSPRYKIIEKRQSVAFWCNPISGHATLYWYQQILGQGPKLLIQFQNNGVVDDSQLPKDRFSAERLKGVDSTLKIQPAKLEDSAVYLCASSLAGGTGVGDQFFGPGTRLTVL.

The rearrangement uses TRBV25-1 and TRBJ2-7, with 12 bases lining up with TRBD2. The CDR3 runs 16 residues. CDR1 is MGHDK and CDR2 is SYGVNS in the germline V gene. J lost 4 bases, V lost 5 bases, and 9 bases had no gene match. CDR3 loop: CASSSPTSGGVYEQYF. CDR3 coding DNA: TGTGCCAGCAGTTCCCCGACTAGCGGGGGAGTTTACGAGCAGTACTTC.

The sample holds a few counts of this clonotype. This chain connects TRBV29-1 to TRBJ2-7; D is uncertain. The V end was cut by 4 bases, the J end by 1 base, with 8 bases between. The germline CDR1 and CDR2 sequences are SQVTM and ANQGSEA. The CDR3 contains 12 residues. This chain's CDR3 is CSVATVSYEQYF. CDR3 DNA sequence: TGCAGCGTTGCGACGGTTTCCTACGAGCAGTACTTC.

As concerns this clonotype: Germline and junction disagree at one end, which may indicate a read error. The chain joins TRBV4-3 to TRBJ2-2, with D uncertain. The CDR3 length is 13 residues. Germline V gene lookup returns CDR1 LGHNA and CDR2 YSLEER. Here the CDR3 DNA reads TGCGCCAGCAGACAAGCTGACGTCGGGGAGCTGTTTTTT. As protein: CASRQADVGELFF.